These 21 T cell receptor beta chains were all obtained from the same sample, sequenced in a study of shared clonotypes between healthy human individuals. Sequencing was performed with immunoSEQ multiplex PCR; in TCRdb, only in-frame clones are kept and a portion is missing. Here the sample spans around 1,100,000 clones, roughly 80% being singletons. Sample: memory CD4+ T cells from PBMCs. Subset here: CD45RA-negative fraction. These receptors came from a man between 18 and 29 years old in good health. Some clones in this sample may be carry-over from other donors' samples.

This chain uses TRBV5-4 with TRBJ2-1; D remains ambiguous. The CDR3 consists of 16 residues. V dropped 6 bases and J dropped 1 base, with 17 bases sitting between them. Per the germline V gene, CDR1 is SGHNT and CDR2 is YYREEE (reference sequence). The CDR3 sequence is CASKRQAEASYNEQFF. DNA for the CDR3: TGTGCCAGCAAGAGGCAGGCAGAAGCATCCTACAATGAGCAGTTCTTC.

The chain carries TRBV7-9 and TRBJ2-7, with 8 bases aligning to TRBD1. This CDR3 region has 14 residues. CDR1 is SEHNR and CDR2 is FQNEAQ in the germline V gene (reference sequence). Trimming cost V 5 bases and J 5 bases; bases outside gene matches: 8. CDR3 bases: TGTGCCAGCAGCCTGCCAGGGGGCGGAGACGAGCAGTACTTC. Amino acid sequence: CASSLPGGGDEQYF.

The chain recombines TRBV7-9 with TRBJ1-5; D ambiguous. The V gene's germline CDR1 is SEHNR and CDR2 FQNEAQ (reference sequence). Trimming took off 8 bases at V and 5 bases at J, with 4 bases between the two ends. This CDR3 contains 10 residues. CDR3 residues: CASGDQPQHF. The CDR3 region has the DNA TGTGCCAGCGGTGATCAGCCCCAGCATTTT.

This rearrangement joins TRBV5-1 to TRBJ2-3; 9 positions match TRBD1. Germline assignment: CDR1 SGHRS and CDR2 YFSETQ. The V gene end was trimmed by 4 bases and the J gene end by 4 bases; junction bases not matched to a gene: 7. The CDR3 is 15 residues long. CDR3 coding DNA: TGCGCCAGCAGCCTACAGGGGGCAAAAGCAGATACGCAGTATTTT. Translating it yields CASSLQGAKADTQYF.

The rearrangement uses TRBV7-6 and TRBJ2-3; maybe TRBD2 (6 bases). The CDR3 sequence is 12 residues long. With 1 base removed from V and 10 bases from J, the gap between germline ends came to 9 bases. Germline CDR1 is SGHVS and CDR2 is FNYEAQ. The CDR3 protein is CASSLVASAQYF. The CDR3, as DNA: TGTGCCAGCAGCTTAGTGGCTAGCGCGCAGTATTTT. Variable domain in full (rest from reference TRBV7-6 and TRBJ2-3): GAGVSQSPRYKVTKRGQDVALRCDPISGHVSLYWYRQALGQGPEFLTYFNYEAQQDKSGLPNDRFSAERPEGSISTLTIQRTEQRDSAMYRCASSLVASAQYFGPGTRLTVL.

In its sample, this clone was seen a few times. The V and J genes are TRBV6-5 and TRBJ1-1; no firm D call. Trimming removed 1 base at V and 5 bases at J, with 11 bases between. Germline values: CDR1 MNHEY, CDR2 SVGAGI. CDR3 length: 14 residues. The CDR3 loop is CASSYWGSGTEAFF. The CDR3 nucleotides read TGTGCCAGCAGTTACTGGGGAAGTGGGACTGAAGCTTTCTTT.

V and J are TRBV6-4 and TRBJ2-2; D remains unclear. Germline lookup yields CDR1 MRHNA and CDR2 SNTAGT. This CDR3 comprises 14 residues. V gave up 3 bases and J gave up 1 base, with 6 bases separating them. The CDR3, as DNA: TGTGCCAGCAGTGAGGGCAGGAACACCGGGGAGCTGTTTTTT. Its translation: CASSEGRNTGELFF.

This clone was seen only a few times. The chain is built from TRBV18 and TRBJ2-3; unclear D gene. Germline values: CDR1 KGHSH, CDR2 LQKENI. The CDR3 runs to 16 residues. Trimming removed 3 bases from V and 2 bases from J, with 15 bases in between. CDR3 nucleotides: TGTGCCAGCTCACCTTGGGTCTCGCACCCCACAGATACGCAGTATTTT. Its protein is CASSPWVSHPTDTQYF.

The V and J genes are TRBV5-4 and TRBJ2-3, with a tentative D call TRBD1 (6 bases). The CDR3 runs to 16 residues. From germline, CDR1 is SGHNT and CDR2 YYREEE (reference sequence). The germline V and J ends were trimmed by 1 base and 2 bases, with 14 bases remaining between them. The DNA for the CDR3 is TGTGCCAGCAGCTTGTCCCGGGACACACCCACAGATACGCAGTATTTT. This sequence encodes CASSLSRDTPTDTQYF.

The chain links TRBV5-1 to TRBJ1-3; TRBD1 agrees at 10 bases. The germline V gene has CDR1 SGHRS and CDR2 YFSETQ. Losses at the gene ends were 4 bases for V and 2 bases for J; bases not matched to a gene: 3. This CDR3 is 15 amino acids long. In DNA form, the CDR3 reads TGCGCCAGCAGCCCGGGGACAGGGGCTGGAAACACCATATATTTT. Protein sequence: CASSPGTGAGNTIYF.

V is TRBV4-1 and J is TRBJ1-4; D gene uncertain. This CDR3 region has 15 residues. Trimming removed 4 bases at V and 5 bases at J, with 14 bases between. The V gene's germline CDR1 is MGHRA and CDR2 YSYEKL. The CDR3 here is CASSRPGRRNEKLFF. CDR3 DNA sequence: TGCGCCAGCAGCCGACCCGGGAGAAGAAATGAAAAACTGTTTTTT.

The chain is built from TRBV18 and TRBJ2-7; unclear D gene. Germline V gives CDR1 KGHSH, CDR2 LQKENI. The CDR3 sequence is 13 residues long. V was pared by 5 bases and J by 2 bases, with 10 bases between. The CDR3 bases are TGTGCCAGCTCATCGCAGCAAACCTACGAGCAGTACTTC. Translating gives CASSSQQTYEQYF.

This clone was observed a few times. The V and J genes are TRBV14 and TRBJ2-5, with D uncertain. V lost 0 bases to trimming and J lost 7 bases, with 9 bases between them. Germline V gene sequence: CDR1 SGHDN, CDR2 FVKESK. The CDR3 consists of 13 residues. CDR3 in DNA: TGTGCCAGCAGCCAAGATCTATCTGTGACCCAGTACTTC. Its protein is CASSQDLSVTQYF.

The V and J genes are TRBV6-1 and TRBJ1-2; D is perhaps TRBD1 (5 bases). The V and J ends lost 1 base and 8 bases respectively, with 17 bases between them. Germline V CDR1 and CDR2: MNHNS, SASEGT. The CDR3 is 15 amino acids. The CDR3 is CASSEGWGTWEGYTF. CDR3 bases: TGTGCCAGCAGTGAAGGTTGGGGGACCTGGGAGGGCTACACCTTC.

This sequence joins TRBV9 and TRBJ2-7; D not certain. Trimming left V 0 bases short and J 10 bases short, with 11 bases between. Per the germline V gene, CDR1 is SGDLS and CDR2 is YYNGEE. The CDR3 sequence is 12 residues long. CDR3 sequence: CASSVGLSRQYF. CDR3 DNA: TGTGCCAGCAGCGTAGGGTTAAGCAGACAGTACTTC.

This chain connects TRBV28 to TRBJ2-7, with 8 bases that match TRBD1. Germline V gene lookup returns CDR1 MDHEN and CDR2 SYDVKM. The J segment lost 7 bases and the V segment lost 8 bases, leaving 10 bases of the junction unmatched. The CDR3 extends over 13 amino acids. CDR3 DNA: TGTGCCAGCGAGGAAACAGGGGGGTGGGAGCAGTACTTC. Protein: CASEETGGWEQYF.

This clone was counted a few times. This chain links TRBV10-3 with TRBJ2-2, with a tentative D call TRBD2 (6 bases). Germline V lookup: CDR1 ENHRY, CDR2 SYGVKD. V shed 3 bases and J shed 4 bases, with 15 bases lying between them. This CDR3 has 16 residues. The CDR3 reads CAISDMEASVTGELFF. CDR3 sequence (DNA): TGTGCCATCAGTGATATGGAGGCTAGCGTCACCGGGGAGCTGTTTTTT.

The chain has TRBV28 and TRBJ2-5, with D perhaps TRBD1 (6 bases). The CDR3 is 17 residues long. The germline V gene encodes CDR1 MDHEN and CDR2 SYDVKM. Trimming removed 11 bases at V and 0 bases at J, with 25 bases between. The CDR3: CAGTRDPRGGDQETQYF. The CDR3 nucleotides are TGTGCCGGAACCCGGGACCCCCGAGGGGGAGACCAAGAGACCCAGTACTTC. The full variable domain, completed using reference TRBV28 and TRBJ2-5, is DVKVTQSSRYLVKRTGEKVFLECVQDMDHENMFWYRQDPGLGLRLIYFSYDVKMKEKGDIPEGYSVSREKKERFSLILESASTNQTSMYLCAGTRDPRGGDQETQYFGPGTRLLVL.

The genes are TRBV11-2 and TRBJ2-1, with a tentative D call TRBD2 (6 bases). There are 17 residues in the CDR3. The germline V gene has CDR1 SGHAT and CDR2 FQNNGV. With 1 base removed from V and 6 bases from J, the gap between germline ends came to 19 bases. CDR3 bases: TGTGCCAGCAGCTTAGTAGCGGTAGCGGCACACGTCAATGAGCAGTTCTTC. Translating it yields CASSLVAVAAHVNEQFF. The entire variable domain, with the rest obtained from reference TRBV11-2 and TRBJ2-1, is as follows: EAGVAQSPRYKIIEKRQSVAFWCNPISGHATLYWYQQILGQGPKLLIQFQNNGVVDDSQLPKDRFSAERLKGVDSTLKIQPAKLEDSAVYLCASSLVAVAAHVNEQFFGPGTRLTVL.

This clone was observed a few times. The chain combines TRBV15 with TRBJ2-4, with 9 bases matching TRBD1. The CDR3 sequence is 14 residues long. In germline, CDR1 is LNHNV, CDR2 YYDKDF (reference sequence). V lost 4 bases, J lost 7 bases, and 5 bases stayed unmatched. The CDR3 here is CATSNRGLLNIQYF. The CDR3 nucleotides are TGTGCCACCAGCAACAGGGGGCTTTTGAACATTCAGTACTTC.

The chain joins TRBV5-1 to TRBJ2-1, with D unclear. Trimming took 4 bases from V and 1 from J, leaving 6 bases between them. Germline CDR1 reads SGHRS; CDR2 reads YFSETQ. The CDR3 is 13 amino acids. The CDR3 protein is CASSGRSYNEQFF. In DNA form, the CDR3 reads TGCGCCAGCAGCGGCAGGTCCTACAATGAGCAGTTCTTC.